This T cell receptor (beta chain) appears in the sequencing data of a study of cytomegalovirus exposure and HLA in healthy donors. The CDR3 contains 16 residues. V trimming: 8 bases; J trimming: 0 bases; junction bases outside the gene matches: 9. CDR1 is SGHAT, CDR2 FQNNGV, per germline. Clones were read by immunoSEQ multiplex PCR, and TCRdb kept only the in-frame ones, dropping some. This table has about 110,000 clones, approximately 94% appearing once. This sequence joins TRBV11-2 and TRBJ1-4, with 7 bases fitting TRBD1. Sequencing used PBMCs. This TCR was sampled from a woman aged 18-35 years in good health and CMV-seronegative. CDR3 bases: TGTGCCAGCGCCGGGACAGCAAACCCAACTAATGAAAAACTGTTTTTT. Translated, it gives CASAGTANPTNEKLFF.